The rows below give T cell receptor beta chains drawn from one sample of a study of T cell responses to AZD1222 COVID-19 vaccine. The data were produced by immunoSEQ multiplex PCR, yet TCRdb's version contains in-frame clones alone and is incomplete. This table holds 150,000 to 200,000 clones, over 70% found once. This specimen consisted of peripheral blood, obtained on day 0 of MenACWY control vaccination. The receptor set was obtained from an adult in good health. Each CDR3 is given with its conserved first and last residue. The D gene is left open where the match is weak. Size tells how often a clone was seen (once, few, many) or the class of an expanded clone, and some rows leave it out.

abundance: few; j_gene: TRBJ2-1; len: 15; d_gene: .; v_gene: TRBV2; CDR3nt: TGTGCCAGCAACCCCGGGACCAGCTCCTACAATGAGCAGTTCTTC; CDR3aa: CASNPGTSSYNEQFF
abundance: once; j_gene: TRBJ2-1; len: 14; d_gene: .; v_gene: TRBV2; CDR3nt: TGTGCCAGCAGTGTTAATGAACTTTCAAATGAGCAGTTCTTC; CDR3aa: CASSVNELSNEQFF
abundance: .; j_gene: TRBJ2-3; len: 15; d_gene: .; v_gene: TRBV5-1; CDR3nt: TGCGCCAGCAGCTTGGGGGGGCTCAGCACAGATACGCAGTATTTT; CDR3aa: CASSLGGLSTDTQYF
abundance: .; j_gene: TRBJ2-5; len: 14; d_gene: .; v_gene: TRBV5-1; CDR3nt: TGCGCCAGCAGCTTCTCGACGGTCCAAGAGACCCAGTACTTC; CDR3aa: CASSFSTVQETQYF
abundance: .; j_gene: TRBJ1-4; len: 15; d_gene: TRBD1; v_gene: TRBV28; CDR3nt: TGTGCCAGCAGTTCCGCGGACAGGGGTTGGGAAAAACTGTTTTTT; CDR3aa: CASSSADRGWEKLFF
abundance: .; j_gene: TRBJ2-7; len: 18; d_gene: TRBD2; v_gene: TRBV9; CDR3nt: TGTGCCAGCAGCGTAGAGGACAAACCGGGACTAGCGAGGTACGAGCAGTACTTC; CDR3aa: CASSVEDKPGLARYEQYF
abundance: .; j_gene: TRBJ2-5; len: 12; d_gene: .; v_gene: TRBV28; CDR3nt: TGTGCCAGCAGCGGGGCGGGAAGGACCCAGTACTTC; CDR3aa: CASSGAGRTQYF
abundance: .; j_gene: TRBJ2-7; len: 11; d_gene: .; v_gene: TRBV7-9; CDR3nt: TGTGCCAGCAGCTCATTCTACGAGCAGTACTTC; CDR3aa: CASSSFYEQYF
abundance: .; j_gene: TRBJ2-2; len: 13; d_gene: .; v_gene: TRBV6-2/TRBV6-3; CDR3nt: TGTGCCAGCAGTTACGGGTACACCGGGGAGCTGTTTTTT; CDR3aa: CASSYGYTGELFF
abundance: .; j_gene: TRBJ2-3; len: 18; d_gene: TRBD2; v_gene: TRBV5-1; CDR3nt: TGCGCCAGCAGCTTGGGACTAGCGGGAGGGGCTAGCACAGATACGCAGTATTTT; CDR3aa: CASSLGLAGGASTDTQYF
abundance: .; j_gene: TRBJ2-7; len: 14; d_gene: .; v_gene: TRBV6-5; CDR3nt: TGTGCCAGCATTCCCCCAGGGTCGACCTACGAGCAGTACTTC; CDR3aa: CASIPPGSTYEQYF
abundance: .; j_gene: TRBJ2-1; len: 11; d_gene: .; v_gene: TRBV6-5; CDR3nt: TGTGCCAGCAGTTACTTAAATGAGCAGTTCTTC; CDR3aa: CASSYLNEQFF
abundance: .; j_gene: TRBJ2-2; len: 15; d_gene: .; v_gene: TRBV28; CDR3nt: TGTGCCAGCAGGAGACAGATGTTAAATCGCGGGGAGCTGTTTTTT; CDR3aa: CASRRQMLNRGELFF
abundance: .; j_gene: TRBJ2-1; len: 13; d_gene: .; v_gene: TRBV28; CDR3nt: TGTGCCAGCAGTTTGGGGTTCCTAAATGAGCAGTTCTTC; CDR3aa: CASSLGFLNEQFF
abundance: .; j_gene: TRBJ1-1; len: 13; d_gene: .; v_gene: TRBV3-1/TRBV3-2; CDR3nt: TGTGCCAGCAGCCAGGTCAGGAACACTGAAGCTTTCTTT; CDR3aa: CASSQVRNTEAFF
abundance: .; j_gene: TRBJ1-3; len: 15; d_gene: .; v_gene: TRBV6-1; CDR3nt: TGTGCCAGCAGTCCCACAGGGTTGGCTGGAAACACCATATATTTT; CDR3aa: CASSPTGLAGNTIYF
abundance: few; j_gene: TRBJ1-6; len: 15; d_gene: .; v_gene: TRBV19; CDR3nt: TGTGCCAGTAGTGAGTACAGGGACTATAATTCACCCCTCCACTTT; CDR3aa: CASSEYRDYNSPLHF
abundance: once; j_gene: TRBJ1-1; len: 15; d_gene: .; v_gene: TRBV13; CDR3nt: TGTGCCAGCAGCTTGGGCCAGGGAGGGGACACTGAAGCTTTCTTT; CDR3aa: CASSLGQGGDTEAFF
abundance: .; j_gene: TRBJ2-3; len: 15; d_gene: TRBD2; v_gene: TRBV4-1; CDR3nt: TGCGCCAGCAGCCAAGAGTGGCTAGCGGCAGATACGCAGTATTTT; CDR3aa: CASSQEWLAADTQYF
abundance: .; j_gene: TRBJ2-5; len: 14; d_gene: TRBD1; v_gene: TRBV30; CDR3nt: TGTGCCTGGAGTGTGGGGACAGGTACGGAGACCCAGTACTTC; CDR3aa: CAWSVGTGTETQYF
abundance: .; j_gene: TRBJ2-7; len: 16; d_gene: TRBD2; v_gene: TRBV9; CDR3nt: TGTGCCAGCAGCGCTGGGGGGGAACCGACCCTATACGAGCAGTACTTC; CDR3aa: CASSAGGEPTLYEQYF
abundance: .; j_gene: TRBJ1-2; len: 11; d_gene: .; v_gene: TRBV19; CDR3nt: TGTGCCAGTTATCGGAACTATGGCTACACCTTC; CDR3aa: CASYRNYGYTF
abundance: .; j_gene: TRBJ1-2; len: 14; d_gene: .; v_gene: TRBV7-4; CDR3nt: TGTGCCAGCAGCCCCCCAGCTCAAAGCTATGGCTACACCTTC; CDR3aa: CASSPPAQSYGYTF
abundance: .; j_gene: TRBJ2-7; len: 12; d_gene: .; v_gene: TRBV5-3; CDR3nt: TGTGCCGGAAAACAGGTAACCTACGAGCAGTACTTC; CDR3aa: CAGKQVTYEQYF
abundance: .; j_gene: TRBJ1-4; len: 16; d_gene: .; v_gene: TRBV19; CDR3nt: TGTGCCAGTAGTATAAAGGGGAGACATGGCTATGAAAAACTGTTTTTT; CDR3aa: CASSIKGRHGYEKLFF
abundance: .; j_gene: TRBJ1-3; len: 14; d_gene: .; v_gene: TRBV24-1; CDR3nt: TGTGCCACCTCGGGACGGGACTCTGGAAACACCATATATTTT; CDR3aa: CATSGRDSGNTIYF
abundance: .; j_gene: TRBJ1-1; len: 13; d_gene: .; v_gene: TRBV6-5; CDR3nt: TGTGCCAGCAGCCCCATGGTGGGAACTGAAGCTTTCTTT; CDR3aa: CASSPMVGTEAFF
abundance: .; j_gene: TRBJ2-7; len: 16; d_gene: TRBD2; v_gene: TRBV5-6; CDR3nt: TGTGCCAGCAGCTTGGGACTAGCGGGAAGCTCCTACGAGCAGTACTTC; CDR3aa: CASSLGLAGSSYEQYF
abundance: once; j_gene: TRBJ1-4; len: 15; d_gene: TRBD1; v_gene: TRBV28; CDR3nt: TGTGCCAGCAGATCCCCGGGACAGGGGAAAAGAAAACTGTTTTTT; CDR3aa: CASRSPGQGKRKLFF
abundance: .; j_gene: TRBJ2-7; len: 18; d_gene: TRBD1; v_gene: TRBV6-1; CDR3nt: TGTGCCAGCAGTGAAGTTATGCGTCGGACAGGGGCCTTGGGTGAGCAGTACTTC; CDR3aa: CASSEVMRRTGALGEQYF
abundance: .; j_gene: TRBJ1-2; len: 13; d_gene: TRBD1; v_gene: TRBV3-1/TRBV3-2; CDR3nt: TGTGCCAGCAGCCTTGGGACAGGGAAGGGCTACACCTTC; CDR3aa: CASSLGTGKGYTF
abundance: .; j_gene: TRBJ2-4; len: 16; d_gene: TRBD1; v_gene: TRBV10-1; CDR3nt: TGCGCCAGCAGTGAGCCCAAGAGGGGGCCCAAAAACATTCAGTACTTC; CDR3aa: CASSEPKRGPKNIQYF
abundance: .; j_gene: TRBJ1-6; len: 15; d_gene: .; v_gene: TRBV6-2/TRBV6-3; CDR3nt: TGTGCCAGCAGTTACTCCTGGACAGCGAATTCACCCCTCCACTTT; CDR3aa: CASSYSWTANSPLHF
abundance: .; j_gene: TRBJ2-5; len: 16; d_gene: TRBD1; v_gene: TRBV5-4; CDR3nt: TGTGCCAGCAGCGGGATCACAGGGGGCGGTCAAGAGACCCAGTACTTC; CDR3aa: CASSGITGGGQETQYF
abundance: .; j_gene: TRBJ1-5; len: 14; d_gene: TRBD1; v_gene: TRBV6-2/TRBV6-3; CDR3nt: TGTGCCAGCAGTTTGACAGGGAGATATCAGCCCCAGCATTTT; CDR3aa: CASSLTGRYQPQHF
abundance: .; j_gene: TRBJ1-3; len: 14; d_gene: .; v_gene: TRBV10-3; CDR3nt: TGTGCCATCAGCCAGGAAGGATCGGGAAACACCATATATTTT; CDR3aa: CAISQEGSGNTIYF
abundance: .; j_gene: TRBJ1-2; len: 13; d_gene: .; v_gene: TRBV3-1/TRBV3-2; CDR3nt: TGTGCCAGCAGCCCCGGACTGAACTATGGCTACACCTTC; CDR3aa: CASSPGLNYGYTF
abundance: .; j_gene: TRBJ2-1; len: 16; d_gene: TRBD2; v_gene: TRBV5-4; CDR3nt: TGTGCCAGCTCCCCCTCGGCGGGAGGTACCTACAATGAGCAGTTCTTC; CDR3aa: CASSPSAGGTYNEQFF
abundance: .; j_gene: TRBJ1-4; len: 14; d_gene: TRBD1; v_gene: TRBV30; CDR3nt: TGTGCCTGGAGTGCCCACAGGGGAGGGGAAAAACTGTTTTTT; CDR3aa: CAWSAHRGGEKLFF
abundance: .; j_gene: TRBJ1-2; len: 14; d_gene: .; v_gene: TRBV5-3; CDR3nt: TGTGCCAGACCTCCAGCAGGGGATCACTATGGCTACACCTTC; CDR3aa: CARPPAGDHYGYTF
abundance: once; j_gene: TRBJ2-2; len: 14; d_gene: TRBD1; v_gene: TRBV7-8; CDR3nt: TGTGCCAGCGGGGAGACAGGGACCACCGGGGAGCTGTTTTTT; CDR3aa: CASGETGTTGELFF
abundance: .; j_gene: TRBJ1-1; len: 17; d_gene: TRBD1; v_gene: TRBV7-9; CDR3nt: TGTGCCAGCAGCTTAGCTCTGACAGGGAGGGGGGGCACTGAAGCTTTCTTT; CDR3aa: CASSLALTGRGGTEAFF
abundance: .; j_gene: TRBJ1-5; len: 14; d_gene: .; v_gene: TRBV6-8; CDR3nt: TGTGCCAGCAGACTGCCCGCCTGGAATCAGCCCCAGCATTTT; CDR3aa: CASRLPAWNQPQHF
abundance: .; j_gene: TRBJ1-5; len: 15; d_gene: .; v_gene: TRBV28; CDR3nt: TGTGCCAGCAGTTTAACGGGGGGAGGAGATCAGCCCCAGCATTTT; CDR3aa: CASSLTGGGDQPQHF
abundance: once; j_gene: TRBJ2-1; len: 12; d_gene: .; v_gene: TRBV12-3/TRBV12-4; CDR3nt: TGTGCCAGCAGTCTGCAGGGAAATGAGCAGTTCTTC; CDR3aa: CASSLQGNEQFF
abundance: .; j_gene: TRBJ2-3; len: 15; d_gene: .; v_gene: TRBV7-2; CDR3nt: TGTGCCAGCAGCTTAAGGGGGGAGCCGGCAGATACGCAGTATTTT; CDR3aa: CASSLRGEPADTQYF
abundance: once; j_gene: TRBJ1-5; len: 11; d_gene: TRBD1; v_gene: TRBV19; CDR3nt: TGTGCCAGTAGTATTGGGACAGCCCAGCATTTT; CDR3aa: CASSIGTAQHF
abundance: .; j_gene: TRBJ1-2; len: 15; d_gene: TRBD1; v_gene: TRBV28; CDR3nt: TGTGCCAGCAGGTCCCCAGGGGGCGCAGAGTATGGCTACACCTTC; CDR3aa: CASRSPGGAEYGYTF
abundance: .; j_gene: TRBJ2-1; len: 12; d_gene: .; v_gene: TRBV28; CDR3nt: TGTGCCACCTGGGACTCCTACAATGAGCAGTTCTTC; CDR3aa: CATWDSYNEQFF
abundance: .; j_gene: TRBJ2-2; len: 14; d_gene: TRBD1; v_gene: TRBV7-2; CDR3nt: TGTGCCAGCAGAAGGGGACAGGGGACCGGGGAGCTGTTTTTT; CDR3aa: CASRRGQGTGELFF
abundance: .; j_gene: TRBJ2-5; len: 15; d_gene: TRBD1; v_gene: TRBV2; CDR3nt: TGTGCCAGCAGCGCAAACAGGGGTATACAAGAGACCCAGTACTTC; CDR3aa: CASSANRGIQETQYF
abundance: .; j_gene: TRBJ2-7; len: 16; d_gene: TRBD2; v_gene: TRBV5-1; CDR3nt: TGCGCCAGCAGCTCCGGGACTAGCGGGGGATTCTACGAGCAGTACTTC; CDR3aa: CASSSGTSGGFYEQYF
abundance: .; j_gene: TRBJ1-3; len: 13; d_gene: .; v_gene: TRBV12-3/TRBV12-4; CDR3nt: TGTGCCAGCATGGTCTCGGCTGGAAACACCATATATTTT; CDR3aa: CASMVSAGNTIYF
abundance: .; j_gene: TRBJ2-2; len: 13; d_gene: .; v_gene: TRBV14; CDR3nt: TGTGCCAGCAGCCAACCCTTAGCCGGGGAGCTGTTTTTT; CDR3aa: CASSQPLAGELFF
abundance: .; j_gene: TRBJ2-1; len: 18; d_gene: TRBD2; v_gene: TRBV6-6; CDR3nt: TGTGCCAGCAGTCGCCCCGCGGGAGCTGCGGGCTACTACAATGAGCAGTTCTTC; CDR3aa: CASSRPAGAAGYYNEQFF
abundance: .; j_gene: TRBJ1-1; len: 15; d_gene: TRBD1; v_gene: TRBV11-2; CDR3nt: TGTGCCAGCAGCTCCAGACAGGGTCTAAGGGCTGAAGCTTTCTTT; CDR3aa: CASSSRQGLRAEAFF
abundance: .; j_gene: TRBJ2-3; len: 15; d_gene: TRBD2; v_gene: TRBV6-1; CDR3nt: TGTGCCAGCAGTGAAGCGATAGCGGGAGGAGATACGCAGTATTTT; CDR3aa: CASSEAIAGGDTQYF
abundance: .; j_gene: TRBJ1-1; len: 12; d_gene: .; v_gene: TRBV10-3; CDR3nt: TGTGCCATTTCCAGGGGTTTGGCTGAAGCTTTCTTT; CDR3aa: CAISRGLAEAFF
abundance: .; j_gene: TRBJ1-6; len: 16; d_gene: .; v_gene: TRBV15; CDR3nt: TGTGCCACCAGCAGAGTTTACGGACGGTCGAAATCACCCCTCCACTTT; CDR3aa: CATSRVYGRSKSPLHF
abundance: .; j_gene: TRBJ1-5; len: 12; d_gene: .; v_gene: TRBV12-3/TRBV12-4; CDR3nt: TGTGCCAGCAGTGCCCAGGGACAGCCCCAGCATTTT; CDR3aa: CASSAQGQPQHF